The entry below describes one T cell receptor beta chain. The data belong to a study of blood T cell repertoires in COVID-19. Study overall: Italy, Spain and the United States were the sources of the convalescent and acute COVID-19 samples. From T cells, B-cell-depleted T cells, or PBMCs came the material, which was cDNA or gDNA.

Per the original methods: Amplified reference gene primers provided the basis for estimating nucleated cell counts. Sequencing was performed with immunoSEQ multiplex PCR; in TCRdb, only in-frame clones are kept and a portion is missing. V, J and clone size were drawn from that table, and D and trimming were deduced from the DNA. The profile shows some 100,000 clones, around 90% of them singletons. Between the trimmed V and J ends, which lost 2 bases and 4 bases, there was a span of 11 bases. Germline V gene lookup returns CDR1 MNHEY and CDR2 SVGAGI. The CDR3 is 14 residues long. Sequencing was carried out using peripheral blood. The chain links TRBV6-5 to TRBJ1-1; the D is unclear. The sequence was collected from a woman in her 70s with acute or convalescent COVID-19. The CDR3 loop reads CASSYNGGFTEAFF. The CDR3 region has the DNA TGTGCCAGCAGTTACAATGGCGGGTTCACTGAAGCTTTCTTT.